Listed here are 10 T cell receptor beta chains from one sample, sequenced in a study of identifying expanded T cells in peripheral blood. Assay: immunoSEQ multiplex PCR; the TCRdb copy retains only in-frame clones and omits some. The data show 70,000 to 100,000 clones, almost 90% seen once. The sequencing sample was made of blood. The receptors here all came from a person between 18 and 70 years old in good health.

The V call is TRBV7-6, the J call TRBJ1-3; D is uncertain. The CDR3 is 14 amino acids. The germline V and J ends were trimmed by 1 base and 0 bases, with 4 bases remaining between them. Germline V gives CDR1 SGHVS, CDR2 FNYEAQ. The CDR3 sequence is CASSLEVSGNTIYF. In nucleotides, the CDR3 is TGTGCCAGCAGCTTAGAAGTCTCTGGAAACACCATATATTTT.

The chain joins TRBV5-8 to TRBJ1-4, with TRBD1 matching 7 bases. CDR1 SGHTS and CDR2 YDEGEE come from the germline V gene. The CDR3 loop spans 14 amino acids. Germline trimming cut 4 bases from V and 7 bases from J; bases unmatched to any gene: 7. The chain's CDR3 is CASSTGQATEKLFF. In DNA, the CDR3 is TGTGCCAGCAGCACCGGACAGGCTACTGAAAAACTGTTTTTT.

The genes are TRBV7-3 and TRBJ2-2; TRBD1 agrees at 10 bases. The CDR3 spans 15 residues. Germline V gives CDR1 SGHTA, CDR2 FQGTGA. Germline trimming cut 5 bases from V and 6 bases from J; bases unmatched to any gene: 6. CDR3 coding DNA: TGTGCCAGCAGCCGACAGGGGGCGAGCGCCGGGGAGCTGTTTTTT. Translating it yields CASSRQGASAGELFF.

The sample holds a few counts of this clone. The CDR3 loop reads CAWSVTVNTEAFF. The CDR3 nucleotides read TGTGCCTGGAGTGTAACCGTGAACACTGAAGCTTTCTTT. The chain uses TRBV30 and TRBJ1-1, with D uncertain. CDR1 is GTSNPN and CDR2 is SVGIG in the germline V gene (reference sequence). V was clipped by 0 bases and J by 0 bases, with 5 bases between them. The CDR3 extends over 13 amino acids. The variable domain in full, with the rest retrieved from reference TRBV30 and TRBJ1-1, is SQTIHQWPATLVQPVGSPLSLECTVEGTSNPNLYWYRQAAGRGLQLLFYSVGIGQISSEVPQNLSASRPQDRQFILSSKKLLLSDSGFYLCAWSVTVNTEAFFGQGTRLTVV.

This clone was seen a handful of times. V usage is TRBV14 and J usage is TRBJ1-1; D gene uncertain. CDR1 SGHDN and CDR2 FVKESK come from the germline V gene. With 0 bases removed from V and 4 bases from J, the gap between germline ends came to 6 bases. The CDR3 sequence is 13 residues long. The CDR3 bases are TGTGCCAGCAGCCAAGAAGAGATCACTGAAGCTTTCTTT. Protein: CASSQEEITEAFF. Full variable domain (remainder filled in from reference TRBV14 and TRBJ1-1): EAGVTQFPSHSVIEKGQTVTLRCDPISGHDNLYWYRRVMGKEIKFLLHFVKESKQDESGMPNNRFLAERTGGTYSTLKVQPAELEDSGVYFCASSQEEITEAFFGQGTRLTVV.

The chain employs TRBV2 and TRBJ2-7; 8 nucleotides line up with TRBD1. The V gene end was trimmed by 6 bases and the J gene end by 1 base; junction bases not matched to a gene: 5. There are 14 residues in the CDR3. Germline loops: CDR1 SNHLY, CDR2 FYNNEI. The CDR3 is CASRPGQESYEQYF. Written as DNA, the CDR3 is TGTGCCAGCAGGCCGGGACAGGAATCCTACGAGCAGTACTTC.

In this sample, this clone turned up once. This may arise from a read error, as a much more abundant clone is one base away. The CDR3 reads CASSEGTGGTGELFF. The CDR3 bases are TGTGCCAGCAGTGAAGGGACAGGGGGCACCGGGGAGCTGTTTTTT. The V call is TRBV6-4, the J call TRBJ2-2, with TRBD1 matching over 11 bases. In germline, CDR1 is MRHNA, CDR2 SNTAGT. Unmatched junction bases numbered 1, after V lost 3 bases and J lost 4 bases. This CDR3 spans 15 amino acids.

The genes are TRBV15 and TRBJ1-5, with D uncertain. Germline V CDR1 and CDR2: LNHNV, YYDKDF (reference sequence). Trimming stripped 3 bases from V and 1 base from J, with 10 bases between. This CDR3 has 15 residues. The CDR3 DNA sequence: TGTGCCACCAGCAGCATGCGGTGGAGCAATCAGCCCCAGCATTTT. Translation gives CATSSMRWSNQPQHF.

This clone is categorized as medium-sized (0.01 to 0.1%). The chain employs TRBV25-1 and TRBJ2-2; D is perhaps TRBD2 (6 bases). Germline V gene lookup returns CDR1 MGHDK and CDR2 SYGVNS. This CDR3 contains 13 residues. V shed 8 bases and J shed 5 bases, with 12 bases lying between them. The CDR3 nucleotides read TGTGCCAGCTGTACCCGGGGGACCGGGGAGCTGTTTTTT. It is translated as CASCTRGTGELFF.

V is TRBV27 and J is TRBJ2-1; 7 bases align to TRBD2. V dropped 5 bases and J dropped 0; count of bases not matched to a gene: 1. In germline, CDR1 is MNHEY, CDR2 SMNVEV (reference sequence). The CDR3 extends over 14 amino acids. The CDR3 loop is CASSRTSSYNEQFF. The CDR3 bases are TGTGCCAGCAGTCGGACTAGCTCCTACAATGAGCAGTTCTTC.